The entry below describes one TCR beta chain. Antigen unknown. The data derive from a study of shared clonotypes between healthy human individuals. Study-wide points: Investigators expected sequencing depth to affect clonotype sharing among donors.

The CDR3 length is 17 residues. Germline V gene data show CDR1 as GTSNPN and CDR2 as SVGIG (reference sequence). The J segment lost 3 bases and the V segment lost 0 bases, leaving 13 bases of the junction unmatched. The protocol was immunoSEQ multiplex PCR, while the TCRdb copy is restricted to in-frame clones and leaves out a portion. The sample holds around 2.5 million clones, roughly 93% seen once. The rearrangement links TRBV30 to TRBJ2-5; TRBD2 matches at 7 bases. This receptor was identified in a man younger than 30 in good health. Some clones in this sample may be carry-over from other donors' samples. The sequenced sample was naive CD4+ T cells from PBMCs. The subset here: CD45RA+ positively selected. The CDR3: CAWSVLGAGDVEETQYF. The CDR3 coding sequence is TGTGCCTGGAGTGTACTCGGGGCGGGAGATGTGGAAGAGACCCAGTACTTC.